One sample yielded the 26 T cell receptor beta chains listed below, sequenced in a study of blood T cell repertoires in COVID-19. Clones were read by immunoSEQ multiplex PCR, and TCRdb kept only the in-frame ones, dropping some. The table has fewer than 250,000 clones, 85% to 90% seen once; the top ten hold about 4.4%. The sequenced sample was peripheral blood. The receptors were sampled from a human donor in a cohort sampled during active COVID-19.

Points on this clone: This sample includes further DNA sequences coding for the same CDR3. The V and J genes are TRBV7-2 and TRBJ2-7, with 13 bases lining up with TRBD2. The ends lost 4 bases at V and 4 bases at J; junction bases unmatched: 4. This CDR3 is 15 amino acids long. The germline CDR1 and CDR2 sequences are SGHTA and FQGNSA. The CDR3 DNA is TGTGCCAGCAGCTCCACTAGCGGGGGGGCTTACGAGCAGTACTTC. Translated: CASSSTSGGAYEQYF.

The chain combines TRBV5-1 with TRBJ2-7, with 7 bases lining up with TRBD2. The J segment lost 7 bases and the V segment lost 0 bases, leaving 7 bases of the junction unmatched. The CDR3 totals 14 residues. The germline V gene encodes CDR1 SGHRS and CDR2 YFSETQ. The CDR3 protein is CASSLASGAGEQYF. CDR3 bases: TGCGCCAGCAGCTTGGCTAGCGGCGCGGGGGAGCAGTACTTC.

The table lists this clone with a few counts. This specimen includes other DNA sequences encoding the same CDR3. The rearrangement links TRBV27 to TRBJ2-7; TRBD2 is a possible D gene (6 bases). V lost 3 bases, J lost 0 bases, and 12 bases lay in between. Germline values: CDR1 MNHEY, CDR2 SMNVEV (reference sequence). CDR3 length: 15 amino acids. CDR3 region: CASSFGRGPSYEQYF. The CDR3 DNA reads as TGTGCCAGCAGTTTCGGGCGGGGCCCCTCCTACGAGCAGTACTTC.

Comment on this clone: Other DNA variants within this sample encode the same CDR3. The chain has TRBV2 and TRBJ1-2, with TRBD1 matching over 10 bases. The germline V gene encodes CDR1 SNHLY and CDR2 FYNNEI. The V gene end was trimmed by 6 bases and the J gene end by 4 bases; junction bases not matched to a gene: 2. CDR3 length: 13 amino acids. The CDR3 sequence is CASRGQGPYGYTF. CDR3 DNA sequence: TGTGCCAGCAGGGGACAGGGGCCCTATGGCTACACCTTC. The variable domain in full, completed from reference TRBV2 and TRBJ1-2, reads EPEVTQTPSHQVTQMGQEVILRCVPISNHLYFYWYRQILGQKVEFLVSFYNNEISEKSEIFDDQFSVERPDGSNFTLKIRSTKLEDSAMYFCASRGQGPYGYTFGSGTRLTVV.

The gene calls are TRBV2 and TRBJ1-5; D unclear. The CDR3 contains 13 residues. The ends were cut back, 7 bases at V and 2 bases at J, with 9 bases in the middle. CDR1 is SNHLY, CDR2 FYNNEI, per germline. CDR3 in amino acids: CASKPGGNQPQHF. The CDR3 bases are TGTGCCAGCAAGCCGGGTGGCAATCAGCCCCAGCATTTT.

J is TRBJ2-5 and V is TRBV25-1; no clear D. Germline-derived CDR1 and CDR2 are MGHDK and SYGVNS. The ends were cut back, 4 bases at V and 2 bases at J, with 14 bases in the middle. This CDR3 spans 15 amino acids. The CDR3 DNA reads as TGTGCCAGCAGTGGACAAGAGTTTCTACAAGAGACCCAGTACTTC. This codes for CASSGQEFLQETQYF.

The rearrangement links TRBV28 to TRBJ2-7, with a tentative D call TRBD2 (6 bases). Germline loops: CDR1 MDHEN, CDR2 SYDVKM. This CDR3 has 16 residues. Trimming left V 5 bases short and J 4 bases short, with 21 bases between. CDR3 DNA sequence: TGTGCCAGCAGTCCCCCGGGGCGGGGATTGGGGTACGAGCAGTACTTC. Amino acids: CASSPPGRGLGYEQYF. The whole variable domain, remainder taken from reference TRBV28 and TRBJ2-7, is DVKVTQSSRYLVKRTGEKVFLECVQDMDHENMFWYRQDPGLGLRLIYFSYDVKMKEKGDIPEGYSVSREKKERFSLILESASTNQTSMYLCASSPPGRGLGYEQYFGPGTRLTVT.

This chain connects TRBV7-9 to TRBJ1-1; 8 bases align to TRBD1. The CDR3 covers 13 residues. The germline CDR1 and CDR2 sequences are SEHNR and FQNEAQ (reference sequence). The J segment lost 5 bases and the V segment lost 4 bases, leaving 3 bases of the junction unmatched. The CDR3 region has the DNA TGTGCCAGCAGCTACACAGGGGGGACTGAAGCTTTCTTT. Translated: CASSYTGGTEAFF.

The table lists this clone with a few counts. The J gene is TRBJ1-2, the V gene TRBV5-1; 9 bases map to TRBD1. The V gene's germline CDR1 is SGHRS and CDR2 YFSETQ. V gave up 0 bases and J gave up 9 bases; unmatched junction bases: 3. This CDR3 contains 13 residues. CDR3 sequence: CASSLEQGASYTF. CDR3 nucleotides: TGCGCCAGCAGCTTGGAACAGGGGGCGAGCTACACCTTC. The full variable domain, with the rest looked up from reference TRBV5-1 and TRBJ1-2, is KAGVTQTPRYLIKTRGQQVTLSCSPISGHRSVSWYQQTPGQGLQFLFEYFSETQRNKGNFPGRFSGRQFSNSRSEMNVSTLELGDSALYLCASSLEQGASYTFGSGTRLTVV.

This chain links TRBV6-6 with TRBJ1-6, with TRBD1 as a possible D gene (5 bases). This CDR3 comprises 17 residues. The V end was cut by 6 bases, the J end by 0 bases, with 15 bases between. Germline loops: CDR1 MNHNY, CDR2 SVGAGI (reference sequence). The DNA of the CDR3 is TGTGCCAGCAGCCGAGGGGCCAGGAGCTCCTATAATTCACCCCTCCACTTT. This codes for CASSRGARSSYNSPLHF.

The rearrangement uses TRBV19 and TRBJ2-7, with a tentative D call TRBD2 (6 bases). Trimming took off 3 bases at V and 4 bases at J, with 13 bases between the two ends. The CDR3 covers 14 residues. Germline CDR1 is LNHDA and CDR2 is SQIVND (reference sequence). The CDR3 protein is CASSIPGLKYEQYF. In DNA, the CDR3 is TGTGCCAGTAGTATTCCGGGACTTAAATACGAGCAGTACTTC. The whole variable domain, filled in from reference TRBV19 and TRBJ2-7, reads DGGITQSPKYLFRKEGQNVTLSCEQNLNHDAMYWYRQDPGQGLRLIYYSQIVNDFQKGDIAEGYSVSREKKESFPLTVTSAQKNPTAFYLCASSIPGLKYEQYFGPGTRLTVT.

V usage is TRBV5-4 and J usage is TRBJ2-3; 9 bases are shared with TRBD2. The V and J ends lost 0 bases and 2 bases, in that order; junction bases with no gene match: 1. The germline CDR1 and CDR2 sequences are SGHNT and YYREEE (reference sequence). CDR3 size: 15 residues. The CDR3 loop is CASSLGGRATDTQYF. The CDR3 region has the DNA TGTGCCAGCAGCTTGGGCGGGAGGGCCACAGATACGCAGTATTTT.

In this sample, this clone turned up once. This rearrangement joins TRBV7-6 to TRBJ2-2, with D maybe TRBD1 (5 bases). The CDR3 contains 16 residues. V lost 6 bases to trimming and J lost 1 base, with 15 bases between them. The germline V gene encodes CDR1 SGHVS and CDR2 FNYEAQ. The CDR3, as DNA: TGTGCCAGCAGTCTAGGGATCAGGGAGAACACCGGGGAGCTGTTTTTT. It yields the protein CASSLGIRENTGELFF. Using reference TRBV7-6 and TRBJ2-2 for the parts outside the CDR3, the full variable domain is GAGVSQSPRYKVTKRGQDVALRCDPISGHVSLYWYRQALGQGPEFLTYFNYEAQQDKSGLPNDRFSAERPEGSISTLTIQRTEQRDSAMYRCASSLGIRENTGELFFGEGSRLTVL.

The V call is TRBV6-5, the J call TRBJ2-7, with a possible D match to TRBD2 (5 bases). CDR3 length: 14 amino acids. Germline V gene data show CDR1 as MNHEY and CDR2 as SVGAGI. Trimming removed 0 bases from V and 5 bases from J, with 11 bases in between. CDR3 coding DNA: TGTGCCAGCAGTTACTCAAGCTCCGGGGACGAGCAGTACTTC. It translates to CASSYSSSGDEQYF.

CDR3 sequence reads: CASSRTGEAFF. The DNA for the CDR3 is TGTGCCAGCAGTCGGACAGGTGAAGCTTTCTTT. This chain connects TRBV12-3 or TRBV12-4 to TRBJ1-1; 7 bases are shared with TRBD1. Trimming removed 5 bases from V and 7 bases from J; junction bases left unmatched: 1. This CDR3 has 11 amino acids.

The rearrangement links TRBV11-3 to TRBJ2-2; 7 nucleotides line up with TRBD1. Germline V gene lookup returns CDR1 SGHNT and CDR2 YENEEA. This CDR3 contains 15 residues. J gave up 2 bases and V 1 base, and 1 base lay outside the gene matches. The CDR3 region is CASSLGQGNTGELFF. CDR3 in DNA: TGTGCCAGCAGCTTAGGACAGGGTAACACCGGGGAGCTGTTTTTT.

This sequence joins TRBV30 and TRBJ1-1, with TRBD1 matching 8 bases. This CDR3 has 12 residues. The V gene end was trimmed by 4 bases and the J gene end by 5 bases; junction bases not matched to a gene: 3. CDR1 and CDR2 from the germline V gene are GTSNPN and SVGIG (reference sequence). CDR3 amino acids: CAWTGGLTEAFF. The CDR3 coding sequence is TGTGCCTGGACAGGGGGCTTGACTGAAGCTTTCTTT.

This clone was observed a handful of times. The genes are TRBV7-6 and TRBJ2-1; 11 nucleotides match TRBD2. Germline assignment: CDR1 SGHVS and CDR2 FNYEAQ. The ends lost 2 bases at V and 0 bases at J; junction bases unmatched: 6. The length of the CDR3 is 18 residues. This CDR3 reads CASSLTPTSGDSYNEQFF. The DNA of the CDR3 is TGTGCCAGCAGCTTAACCCCGACTAGCGGGGACTCCTACAATGAGCAGTTCTTC. Complete variable domain (other parts from reference TRBV7-6 and TRBJ2-1): GAGVSQSPRYKVTKRGQDVALRCDPISGHVSLYWYRQALGQGPEFLTYFNYEAQQDKSGLPNDRFSAERPEGSISTLTIQRTEQRDSAMYRCASSLTPTSGDSYNEQFFGPGTRLTVL.

The chain uses TRBV9 and TRBJ2-3; 7 bases are a match to TRBD2. After removal of 3 bases from V and 0 bases from J, the junction contained 7 bases not matched to a gene. There are 16 residues in the CDR3. The germline gives CDR1 SGDLS, CDR2 YYNGEE. CDR3 sequence: CASSARSGASTDTQYF. CDR3 DNA: TGTGCCAGCAGCGCCCGAAGCGGGGCTAGCACAGATACGCAGTATTTT. Using reference TRBV9 and TRBJ2-3 for the parts outside the CDR3, the full variable domain is DSGVTQTPKHLITATGQRVTLRCSPRSGDLSVYWYQQSLDQGLQFLIQYYNGEERAKGNILERFSAQQFPDLHSELNLSSLELGDSALYFCASSARSGASTDTQYFGPGTRLTVL.

The rearrangement links TRBV20-1 to TRBJ1-2, with D maybe TRBD1 (6 bases). Trimming took 3 bases from V and 8 from J, leaving 22 bases between them. Germline V CDR1 and CDR2: DFQATT, SNEGSKA (reference sequence). This CDR3 region has 15 residues. The CDR3 spells CSASRVGGGDEGYTF. Here the CDR3 DNA reads TGCAGTGCTAGTAGGGTAGGGGGGGGCGACGAGGGCTACACCTTC.

The chain recombines TRBV4-1 with TRBJ2-7; 7 nucleotides line up with TRBD1. Germline CDR1 reads MGHRA; CDR2 reads YSYEKL. The CDR3 loop spans 13 amino acids. V shed 5 bases and J 3 bases; nucleotides not matched to a gene: 4. The chain's CDR3 is CASSARDSYEQYF. In DNA, the CDR3 is TGCGCCAGCAGCGCCCGGGACAGCTACGAGCAGTACTTC.

This chain joins TRBV13 and TRBJ1-2; TRBD1 matches 8 bases. V trimming: 4 bases; J trimming: 8 bases; junction bases outside the gene matches: 15. This CDR3 region has 16 residues. Germline-derived CDR1 and CDR2 are PRHDT and FYEKMQ (reference sequence). CDR3 in DNA: TGTGCCAGCAGCTCCTCCCCCGCGACAGGGGAGGGAGGCTACACCTTC. This gives the protein CASSSSPATGEGGYTF.

This clone was counted a few times. V gene TRBV11-3 combines with J gene TRBJ2-3; the match to TRBD2 covers 15 bases. CDR1 is SGHNT and CDR2 is YENEEA in the germline V gene. The CDR3 has 16 amino acids. Losses at the gene ends were 5 bases for V and 4 bases for J; bases not matched to a gene: 4. For the CDR3, the DNA is TGTGCCAGCAGCAGGGGACTAGCGGGGGGTCCAGATACGCAGTATTTT. It specifies CASSRGLAGGPDTQYF.

This chain joins TRBV18 and TRBJ1-2; possibly TRBD1 for D (5 bases). With 4 bases removed from V and 6 bases from J, the gap between germline ends came to 15 bases. The CDR3 has 14 amino acids. The V gene's germline CDR1 is KGHSH and CDR2 LQKENI. CDR3 region: CASSLNRNGDGYTF. The CDR3 DNA is TGTGCCAGCTCACTGAACAGGAATGGGGATGGCTACACCTTC.

Regarding this clone: This CDR3 is also generated by other DNA sequences in the sample. The chain carries TRBV5-1 and TRBJ2-2; D is undetermined. The CDR3 runs 15 residues. In germline, CDR1 is SGHRS, CDR2 YFSETQ. Trimming removed 0 bases from V and 1 base from J, with 7 bases in between. In DNA form, the CDR3 reads TGCGCCAGCAGCTTGGCCGGTCAGAACACCGGGGAGCTGTTTTTT. Translated: CASSLAGQNTGELFF.

This clone was seen a single time. The rearrangement joins TRBV27 to TRBJ2-7; D may be TRBD2 (6 bases). CDR1 is MNHEY, CDR2 SMNVEV, per germline (reference sequence). V was cut by 6 bases and J by 6 bases, with 24 bases left in between. CDR3 size: 16 residues. The CDR3 DNA is TGTGCCAGCAGCTCCTTGGGGGGAGAGGGGATAAGCGAGCAGTACTTC. This gives the protein CASSSLGGEGISEQYF.